These 17 T cell receptor beta chains came from one sample sequenced in a study of blood T cell repertoires in COVID-19. Method: immunoSEQ multiplex PCR; TCRdb's copy keeps in-frame clones and lacks some. Found here are 95,000 to 100,000 clones, approximately 92% of them singletons; the top ten hold more than 5%. Material: peripheral blood. The receptors shown here come from a man between 50 and 59 years old with active COVID-19.

V gene TRBV28 combines with J gene TRBJ1-5; a possible D gene is TRBD1 (5 bases). Trimming cost V 1 base and J 9 bases, with 13 bases left between them. The CDR3 covers 14 residues. CDR1 MDHEN and CDR2 SYDVKM come from the germline V gene. The CDR3 sequence: CASSLLQAQRPQHF. The CDR3 DNA reads TGTGCCAGCAGTTTATTACAGGCCCAGAGGCCCCAGCATTTT.

The chain combines TRBV3-1 (or the pseudogene TRBV3-2) with TRBJ1-1; 7 nucleotides align to TRBD1. CDR1 and CDR2 (germline): LGHDT, YNNKEL (reference sequence). The CDR3 has 15 amino acids. V trimming: 4 bases; J trimming: 1 base; junction bases outside the gene matches: 6. This chain's CDR3 is CASSRGQDANTEAFF. Written as DNA, the CDR3 is TGTGCCAGCAGCCGTGGACAGGACGCGAACACTGAAGCTTTCTTT.

J is TRBJ2-5 and V is TRBV7-9; the match to TRBD1 covers 9 bases. The CDR3 runs to 17 residues. Germline V gene data show CDR1 as SEHNR and CDR2 as FQNEAQ (reference sequence). With 3 bases clipped from V and 5 bases from J, the junction kept 13 bases outside the gene matches. DNA of the CDR3: TGTGCCAGCAGCTTCGGGACAGGGAAGGCGAATAAGGAGACCCAGTACTTC. This encodes CASSFGTGKANKETQYF.

This clone appeared a single time. The V gene is TRBV19, the J gene TRBJ2-2, with 9 bases lining up with TRBD2. CDR1 is LNHDA, CDR2 SQIVND, per germline (reference sequence). CDR3 size: 20 residues. J gave up 4 bases and V 3 bases, and 18 bases lay outside the gene matches. The CDR3 sequence: CASSIGRLREGLRGTGELFF. The CDR3 region has the DNA TGTGCCAGTAGTATTGGGCGGCTGCGGGAGGGCCTTCGGGGCACCGGGGAGCTGTTTTTT.

The chain links TRBV30 to TRBJ2-1; tentative D call: TRBD2 (5 bases). Germline V lookup: CDR1 GTSNPN, CDR2 SVGIG (reference sequence). The V gene lost 5 bases and the J gene lost 0 bases, with 11 bases spanning the gap. CDR3 length: 14 residues. The CDR3 is CAWGEISSYNEQFF. The CDR3 region has the DNA TGTGCCTGGGGGGAGATTTCCTCCTACAATGAGCAGTTCTTC.

The chain is built from TRBV14 and TRBJ1-4; D call uncertain. CDR3 size: 15 residues. Germline V gene data show CDR1 as SGHDN and CDR2 as FVKESK. V was shortened by 1 base and J by 5 bases, with 11 bases between the two germline ends. The CDR3 loop reads CASSQAELRNEKLFF. The CDR3 DNA reads as TGTGCCAGCAGCCAAGCGGAGTTAAGGAATGAAAAACTGTTTTTT. Filled out from reference TRBV14 and TRBJ1-4, the complete variable domain reads EAGVTQFPSHSVIEKGQTVTLRCDPISGHDNLYWYRRVMGKEIKFLLHFVKESKQDESGMPNNRFLAERTGGTYSTLKVQPAELEDSGVYFCASSQAELRNEKLFFGSGTQLSVL.

The V gene is TRBV28, the J gene TRBJ2-2, with a possible D match to TRBD2 (6 bases). This CDR3 contains 16 residues. Germline V gene data show CDR1 as MDHEN and CDR2 as SYDVKM. The V end lost 7 bases, the J end lost 3 bases, and 18 bases lay between the germline ends. The CDR3 coding sequence is TGTGCCAGCAAACCCCCAAGCGGGCCTTACACCGGGGAGCTGTTTTTT. This encodes CASKPPSGPYTGELFF.

The gene calls are TRBV5-6 and TRBJ2-3, with 9 bases that match TRBD1. From germline, CDR1 is SGHDT and CDR2 YYEEEE. This CDR3 contains 16 residues. V trimming: 0 bases; J trimming: 3 bases; junction bases outside the gene matches: 5. Written as DNA, the CDR3 is TGTGCCAGCAGCTTGGCCCGGGACAGGGCAACAGATACGCAGTATTTT. It encodes CASSLARDRATDTQYF.

This chain connects TRBV27 to TRBJ2-7, with D possibly matching TRBD2 (6 bases). This CDR3 has 16 residues. Per germline, CDR1 MNHEY and CDR2 SMNVEV (reference sequence). V lost 6 bases to trimming and J lost 3 bases, with 21 bases between them. CDR3 in DNA: TGTGCCAGCAGGGGTAGTATCGGGACGCGGGGCTACGAGCAGTACTTC. Amino acid sequence: CASRGSIGTRGYEQYF.

The rearrangement links TRBV7-3 to TRBJ1-6, with 9 bases identical to TRBD1. Trimming cost V 2 bases and J 6 bases; bases outside gene matches: 2. Germline V gene data show CDR1 as SGHTA and CDR2 as FQGTGA. This CDR3 comprises 15 residues. CDR3 nucleotide sequence: TGTGCCAGCAGCTTAGGGACAGGGCTTAATTCACCCCTCCACTTT. Residues: CASSLGTGLNSPLHF.

V is TRBV5-1 and J is TRBJ2-1, with TRBD2 matching 8 bases. The V and J ends lost 4 bases and 6 bases, in that order; junction bases with no gene match: 12. The germline CDR1 and CDR2 sequences are SGHRS and YFSETQ. This CDR3 has 16 residues. The DNA of the CDR3 is TGCGCCAGCAGCCCGGACCTAGCGGGTGCCCCCAATGAGCAGTTCTTC. It translates to CASSPDLAGAPNEQFF.

The rearrangement uses TRBV7-9 and TRBJ2-5; D is uncertain. V lost 4 bases and J lost 4, with 4 bases in between. The CDR3 spans 11 residues. Germline V gene sequence: CDR1 SEHNR, CDR2 FQNEAQ (reference sequence). The CDR3 is CASSSVETQYF. The CDR3 DNA reads TGTGCCAGCAGCTCTGTAGAGACCCAGTACTTC. Looking up the rest from reference TRBV7-9 and TRBJ2-5 gives the full variable domain: DTGVSQNPRHKITKRGQNVTFRCDPISEHNRLYWYRQTLGQGPEFLTYFQNEAQLEKSRLLSDRFSAERPKGSFSTLEIQRTEQGDSAMYLCASSSVETQYFGPGTRLLVL.

This chain uses TRBV9 with TRBJ2-2, with 8 bases lining up with TRBD1. This CDR3 comprises 15 residues. Per germline, CDR1 SGDLS and CDR2 YYNGEE. V was clipped by 4 bases and J by 4 bases; unmatched bases: 6. As DNA, the CDR3 is TGTGCCAGCAGCCCAGGGGGCTCGGGCACCGGGGAGCTGTTTTTT. This codes for CASSPGGSGTGELFF. Filled out from reference TRBV9 and TRBJ2-2, the complete variable domain reads DSGVTQTPKHLITATGQRVTLRCSPRSGDLSVYWYQQSLDQGLQFLIQYYNGEERAKGNILERFSAQQFPDLHSELNLSSLELGDSALYFCASSPGGSGTGELFFGEGSRLTVL.

The CDR3 region is CASSRAGTGPRTDTQYF. The CDR3 bases are TGCGCCAGCAGCCGGGCCGGGACAGGGCCACGCACAGATACGCAGTATTTT. This chain joins TRBV5-1 and TRBJ2-3; TRBD1 aligns across 9 bases. Germline loops: CDR1 SGHRS, CDR2 YFSETQ. This CDR3 has 17 residues. J gave up 1 base and V 4 bases, and 10 bases lay outside the gene matches.

CDR3 sequence reads: CASRGEGGNQPQHF. The CDR3 DNA sequence: TGTGCCAGCAGGGGGGAGGGCGGCAATCAGCCCCAGCATTTT. This chain joins TRBV28 and TRBJ1-5; possible D gene TRBD1, 5 bases. In germline, CDR1 is MDHEN, CDR2 SYDVKM. This CDR3 is 14 amino acids long. V was pared by 6 bases and J by 2 bases, with 11 bases between.

The gene calls are TRBV28 and TRBJ1-2; 7 bases are shared with TRBD1. The CDR3 runs 14 residues. CDR1 is MDHEN and CDR2 is SYDVKM in the germline V gene. After removal of 6 bases from V and 4 bases from J, the junction contained 8 bases not matched to a gene. The CDR3, as DNA: TGTGCCAGCAGCCGGACAGGCGTTCTCTATGGCTACACCTTC. Its translation is CASSRTGVLYGYTF.

The V gene is TRBV15, the J gene TRBJ2-7, with D maybe TRBD2 (6 bases). V was pared by 3 bases and J by 4 bases, with 13 bases between. The CDR3 covers 14 residues. Germline V gene data show CDR1 as LNHNV and CDR2 as YYDKDF (reference sequence). The CDR3 nucleotides read TGTGCCACCAGCAGCGGGACTGATGAGTACGAGCAGTACTTC. Translated: CATSSGTDEYEQYF. The full variable domain, completed using reference TRBV15 and TRBJ2-7, is DAMVIQNPRYQVTQFGKPVTLSCSQTLNHNVMYWYQQKSSQAPKLLFHYYDKDFNNEADTPDNFQSRRPNTSFCFLDIRSPGLGDTAMYLCATSSGTDEYEQYFGPGTRLTVT.